Below, 5 T cell receptor beta chains from the same sample are listed, as sequenced in a study of human thymus T cells. Libraries were prepared by immunoSEQ multiplex PCR; TCRdb keeps only in-frame clonotypes and omits some of them. The sample lists roughly 54,000 clones, nearly 95% occurring once. The material sequenced was blood. The receptors originated from a boy under three years old with a congenital heart defect but otherwise immunologically healthy.

This clone has just one count. The chain joins TRBV11-3 to TRBJ2-3; 11 nucleotides align to TRBD2. Germline V gene lookup returns CDR1 SGHNT and CDR2 YENEEA. V dropped 5 bases and J dropped 3; count of bases not matched to a gene: 10. This CDR3 is built from 17 residues. CDR3 nucleotide sequence: TGTGCCAGCAGCCATTCTAGCGGGGGGTTGAGGACAGATACGCAGTATTTT. It translates to CASSHSSGGLRTDTQYF.

This clone was observed a few times. The genes are TRBV9 and TRBJ2-3; D remains ambiguous. The CDR3 runs 13 residues. V shed 0 bases and J shed 3 bases, with 5 bases lying between them. Germline CDR1 reads SGDLS; CDR2 reads YYNGEE. The CDR3 loop is CASSVGGTDTQYF. The DNA for the CDR3 is TGTGCCAGCAGCGTAGGGGGAACAGATACGCAGTATTTT. The full variable domain, rest sourced from reference TRBV9 and TRBJ2-3, is DSGVTQTPKHLITATGQRVTLRCSPRSGDLSVYWYQQSLDQGLQFLIQYYNGEERAKGNILERFSAQQFPDLHSELNLSSLELGDSALYFCASSVGGTDTQYFGPGTRLTVL.

The rearrangement joins TRBV11-3 to TRBJ2-4, with TRBD2 matching over 7 bases. In germline, CDR1 is SGHNT, CDR2 YENEEA. The CDR3 loop spans 17 amino acids. Trimming at V came to 1 base and at J to 5 bases, leaving 11 bases not matched to a gene. The CDR3 nucleotides are TGTGCCAGCAGCTTAGGGGCGGGAGCTGGGACTCAAAACATTCAGTACTTC. Translating it yields CASSLGAGAGTQNIQYF.

The chain joins TRBV4-3 to TRBJ2-7, with D unclear. Germline values: CDR1 LGHNA, CDR2 YSLEER. V gave up 0 bases and J gave up 3 bases, with 18 bases separating them. The CDR3 loop spans 17 amino acids. CDR3 loop: CASSQEVLVSINYEQYF. CDR3 nucleotide sequence: TGCGCCAGCAGCCAAGAGGTTTTGGTGTCCATCAACTACGAGCAGTACTTC.

This chain connects TRBV19 to TRBJ2-4, with TRBD2 matching 13 bases. This CDR3 is built from 19 residues. Germline loops: CDR1 LNHDA, CDR2 SQIVND (reference sequence). Trimming at V came to 6 bases and at J to 0 bases, leaving 11 bases not matched to a gene. CDR3 sequence (DNA): TGTGCCAGTAGCATTGTGGGACTAGCGGGGCCACTAGCCAAAAACATTCAGTACTTC. It codes for CASSIVGLAGPLAKNIQYF.